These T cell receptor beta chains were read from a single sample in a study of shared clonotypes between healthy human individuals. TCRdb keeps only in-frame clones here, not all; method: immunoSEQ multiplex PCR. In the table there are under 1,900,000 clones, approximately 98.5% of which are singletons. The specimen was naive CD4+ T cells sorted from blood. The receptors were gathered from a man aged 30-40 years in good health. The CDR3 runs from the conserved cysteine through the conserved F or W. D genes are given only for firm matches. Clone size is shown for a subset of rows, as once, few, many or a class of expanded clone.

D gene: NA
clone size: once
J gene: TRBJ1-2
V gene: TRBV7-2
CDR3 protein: CASSLTGMWGYTF
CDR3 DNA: TGTGCCAGCAGCTTGACGGGCATGTGGGGCTACACCTTC

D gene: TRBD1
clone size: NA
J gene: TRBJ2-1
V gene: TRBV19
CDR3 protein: CASSPRQGWYNEQFF
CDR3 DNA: TGTGCCAGTAGTCCGAGACAGGGTTGGTACAATGAGCAGTTCTTC

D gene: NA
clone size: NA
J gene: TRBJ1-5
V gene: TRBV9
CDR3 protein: CASSVGPEGQPQHF
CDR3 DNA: TGTGCCAGCAGCGTAGGCCCGGAGGGTCAGCCCCAGCATTTT

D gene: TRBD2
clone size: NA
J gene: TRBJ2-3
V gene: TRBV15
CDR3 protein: CATSRGGNTDTQYF
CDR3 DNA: TGTGCCACCAGCCGGGGGGGAAACACAGATACGCAGTATTTT

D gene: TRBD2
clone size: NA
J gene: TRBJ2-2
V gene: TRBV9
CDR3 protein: CASSVSGKVNGELFF
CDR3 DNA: TGTGCCAGCAGCGTTAGCGGGAAGGTGAACGGGGAGCTGTTTTTT

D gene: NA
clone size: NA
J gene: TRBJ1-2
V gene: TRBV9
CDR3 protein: CASSVATGGPTGYTF
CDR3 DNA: TGTGCCAGCAGCGTAGCTACGGGAGGGCCCACTGGCTACACCTTC

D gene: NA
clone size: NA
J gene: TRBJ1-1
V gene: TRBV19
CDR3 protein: CASSAALHGEAFF
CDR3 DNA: TGTGCCAGTAGTGCCGCCCTCCATGGGGAGGCTTTCTTT

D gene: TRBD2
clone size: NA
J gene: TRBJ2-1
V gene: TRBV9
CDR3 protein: CASSVDGRLAGPYNEQFF
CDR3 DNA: TGTGCCAGCAGCGTAGATGGGAGACTAGCGGGACCTTACAATGAGCAGTTCTTC

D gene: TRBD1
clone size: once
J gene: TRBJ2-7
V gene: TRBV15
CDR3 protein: CATSRDRQGGLLYEQYF
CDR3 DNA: TGTGCCACCAGCAGAGATCGACAGGGGGGCTTGTTATACGAGCAGTACTTC

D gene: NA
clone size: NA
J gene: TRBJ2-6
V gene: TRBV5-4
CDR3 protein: CASSPRRESGANVLTF
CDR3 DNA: TGTGCCAGCAGCCCCCGACGGGAATCTGGGGCCAACGTCCTGACTTTC

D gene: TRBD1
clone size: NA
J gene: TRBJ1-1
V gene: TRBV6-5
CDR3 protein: CASSKDRGSTEAFF
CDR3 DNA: TGTGCCAGCAGTAAAGACAGGGGGAGCACTGAAGCTTTCTTT

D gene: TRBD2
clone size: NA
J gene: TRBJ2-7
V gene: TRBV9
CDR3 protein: CASSANPSGRASYEQYF
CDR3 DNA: TGTGCCAGCAGCGCCAATCCTAGCGGGAGGGCCTCCTACGAGCAGTACTTC

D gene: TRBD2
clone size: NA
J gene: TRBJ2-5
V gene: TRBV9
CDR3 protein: CASSVRGGRETQYF
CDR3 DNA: TGTGCCAGCAGCGTCCGGGGGGGTCGGGAGACCCAGTACTTC

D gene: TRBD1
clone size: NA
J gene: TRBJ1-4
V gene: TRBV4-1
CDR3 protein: CASSQDSLTGAVATNEKLFF
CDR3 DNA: TGCGCCAGCAGCCAAGATTCTCTGACAGGGGCGGTAGCAACTAATGAAAAACTGTTTTTT

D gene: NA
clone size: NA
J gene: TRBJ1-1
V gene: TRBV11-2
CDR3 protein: CASSLAGGDKGAFF
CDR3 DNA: TGTGCCAGCAGCTTAGCGGGAGGGGACAAAGGAGCTTTCTTT

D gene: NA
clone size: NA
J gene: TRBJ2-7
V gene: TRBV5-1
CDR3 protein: CASRTGELVYEQYF
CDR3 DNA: TGCGCCAGCAGGACAGGTGAATTAGTCTACGAGCAGTACTTC

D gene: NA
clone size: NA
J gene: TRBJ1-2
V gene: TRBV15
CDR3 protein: CATSRDLGYGYTF
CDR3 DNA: TGTGCCACCAGCAGAGATCTAGGCTATGGCTACACCTTC

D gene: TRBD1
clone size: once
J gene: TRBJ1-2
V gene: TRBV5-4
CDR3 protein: CASSSGQGVYGYTF
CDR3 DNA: TGTGCCAGCAGCTCTGGACAGGGGGTTTATGGCTACACCTTC

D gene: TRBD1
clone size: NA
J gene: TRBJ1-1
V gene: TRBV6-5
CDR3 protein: CAARNRGMNTEAFF
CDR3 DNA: TGTGCCGCACGAAACAGGGGGATGAACACTGAAGCTTTCTTT

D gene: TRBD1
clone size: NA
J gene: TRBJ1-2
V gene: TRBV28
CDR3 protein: CASKPETGLSNYGYTF
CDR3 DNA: TGTGCCAGCAAACCTGAGACAGGGCTTTCTAACTATGGCTACACCTTC

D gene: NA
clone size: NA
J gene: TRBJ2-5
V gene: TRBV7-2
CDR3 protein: CASSLVTPPRPGETQYF
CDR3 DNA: TGTGCCAGCAGCTTAGTGACGCCACCCCGCCCCGGCGAGACCCAGTACTTC

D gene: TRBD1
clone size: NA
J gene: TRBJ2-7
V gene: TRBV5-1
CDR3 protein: CASSRGQGPYEQYF
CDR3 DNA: TGCGCCAGCAGCCGAGGACAGGGGCCCTACGAGCAGTACTTC

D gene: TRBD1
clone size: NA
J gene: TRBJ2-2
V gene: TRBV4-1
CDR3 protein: CASSHPTGTGELFF
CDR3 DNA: TGCGCCAGCAGCCACCCGACAGGGACCGGGGAGCTGTTTTTT